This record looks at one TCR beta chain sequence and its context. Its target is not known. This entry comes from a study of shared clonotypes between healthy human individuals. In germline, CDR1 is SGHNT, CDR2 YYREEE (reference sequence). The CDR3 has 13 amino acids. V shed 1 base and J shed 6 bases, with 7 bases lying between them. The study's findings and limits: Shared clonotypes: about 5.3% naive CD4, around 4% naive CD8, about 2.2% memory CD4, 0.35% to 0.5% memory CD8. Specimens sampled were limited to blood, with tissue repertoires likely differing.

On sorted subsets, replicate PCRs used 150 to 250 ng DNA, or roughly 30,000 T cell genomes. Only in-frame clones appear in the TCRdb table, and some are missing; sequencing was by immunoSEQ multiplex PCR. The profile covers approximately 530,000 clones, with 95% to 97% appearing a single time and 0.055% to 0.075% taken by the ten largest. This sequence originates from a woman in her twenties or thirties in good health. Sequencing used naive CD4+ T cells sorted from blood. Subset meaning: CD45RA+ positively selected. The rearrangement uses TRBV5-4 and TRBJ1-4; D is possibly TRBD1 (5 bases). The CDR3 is CASSLPGDEKLFF. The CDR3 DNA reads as TGTGCCAGCAGCTTGCCGGGGGATGAAAAACTGTTTTTT.